The 13 T cell receptor beta chains presented below share a single source sample, sequenced in a study of blood T cell repertoires in COVID-19. Repertoires were generated with immunoSEQ multiplex PCR, while TCRdb's copy carries only in-frame clones and drops some. The sample has more than 100,000 clones; about four fifths are singletons. The sequenced material came from peripheral blood. The receptors originated from a woman older than 75 with acute or convalescent COVID-19.

V is TRBV9 and J is TRBJ2-5, with 7 bases lining up with TRBD1. This CDR3 has 16 residues. Germline CDR1 reads SGDLS; CDR2 reads YYNGEE. J was trimmed by 5 bases and V by 0 bases; bases with no gene match: 10. The DNA of the CDR3 is TGTGCCAGCAGCGTAGAAAGGGACAGTGTTAGGGAGACCCAGTACTTC. Its protein is CASSVERDSVRETQYF.

CDR3 sequence: CSVAGPSGYGYTF. In DNA form, the CDR3 reads TGCAGCGTTGCTGGTCCGTCGGGCTATGGCTACACCTTC. V and J are TRBV29-1 and TRBJ1-2, with unresolved D. V lost 4 bases to trimming and J lost 4 bases, with 13 bases between them. The CDR3 is made up of 13 amino acids. Germline CDR1 SQVTM, CDR2 ANQGSEA.

The V and J genes are TRBV5-1 and TRBJ2-3; no clear D gene. The germline V gene encodes CDR1 SGHRS and CDR2 YFSETQ. This CDR3 comprises 14 residues. V dropped 0 bases and J dropped 2 bases, with 7 bases sitting between them. The CDR3 nucleotides read TGCGCCAGCAGCTTGGTAGGAGCCACAGATACGCAGTATTTT. This encodes CASSLVGATDTQYF.

The rearrangement joins TRBV3-1 (or the pseudogene TRBV3-2) to TRBJ2-4; 9 bases agree with TRBD2. Germline V gives CDR1 LGHDT, CDR2 YNNKEL (reference sequence). V trimming: 0 bases; J trimming: 0 bases; junction bases outside the gene matches: 12. The CDR3 contains 20 residues. The chain's CDR3 is CASSQEGTAGGGLAKNIQYF. The CDR3 bases are TGTGCCAGCAGCCAAGAGGGGACAGCGGGGGGCGGTCTAGCCAAAAACATTCAGTACTTC.

In nucleotides, the CDR3 is TGTGCCAGCAGACGGGACAGGGTCCTTGGAAACACCATATATTTT. Protein: CASRRDRVLGNTIYF. This rearrangement joins TRBV11-2 to TRBJ1-3; the match to TRBD1 covers 9 bases. Germline V gene lookup returns CDR1 SGHAT and CDR2 FQNNGV. The CDR3 contains 15 residues. V lost 6 bases, J lost 3 bases, and 6 bases stayed unmatched.

With regard to this clone: Other DNA sequences in the sample encode the same CDR3. DNA of the CDR3: TGTGCCAGCTCACCAGGACAGGGGGTCACAGATACGCAGTATTTT. Protein product: CASSPGQGVTDTQYF. The rearrangement links TRBV18 to TRBJ2-3; 10 bases fit TRBD1. V dropped 2 bases and J dropped 2; count of bases not matched to a gene: 1. The CDR3 runs 15 residues. Germline lookup yields CDR1 KGHSH and CDR2 LQKENI. The complete variable domain, with remaining parts taken from reference TRBV18 and TRBJ2-3, reads NAGVMQNPRHLVRRRGQEARLRCSPMKGHSHVYWYRQLPEEGLKFMVYLQKENIIDESGMPKERFSAEFPKEGPSILRIQQVVRGDSAAYFCASSPGQGVTDTQYFGPGTRLTVL.

This chain joins TRBV6-5 and TRBJ1-2; D is ambiguous. There are 13 residues in the CDR3. CDR1 is MNHEY and CDR2 is SVGAGI in the germline V gene. V was clipped by 0 bases and J by 7 bases, with 9 bases between them. The CDR3 DNA sequence: TGTGCCAGCAGTTACTCGGCAGGCTCTGGCTACACCTTC. Translated, it gives CASSYSAGSGYTF.

This chain connects TRBV19 to TRBJ1-2; 9 bases align to TRBD1. CDR1 LNHDA and CDR2 SQIVND come from the germline V gene (reference sequence). This CDR3 has 14 amino acids. Trimming cost V 5 bases and J 8 bases; bases outside gene matches: 9. CDR3 bases: TGTGCCAGTAGTCCGGACAGGGGCCGAGGGGGCTACACCTTC. Amino acid sequence: CASSPDRGRGGYTF.

The V call is TRBV6-5, the J call TRBJ2-7; 9 bases match TRBD1. The CDR3 extends over 15 amino acids. Per the germline V gene, CDR1 is MNHEY and CDR2 is SVGAGI. V dropped 6 bases and J dropped 1; count of bases not matched to a gene: 7. The CDR3 DNA sequence: TGTGCCAGCAGCCGACCGGGACAGGGATCCTACGAGCAGTACTTC. As protein: CASSRPGQGSYEQYF.

The rearrangement links TRBV7-2 to TRBJ2-7; 13 positions match TRBD2. Germline V lookup: CDR1 SGHTA, CDR2 FQGNSA. The CDR3 covers 15 residues. The trim removed 1 base at V and 4 bases at J, leaving 1 base unmatched. The CDR3: CASSLGTSGSYEQYF. The DNA of the CDR3 is TGTGCCAGCAGCTTAGGGACTAGCGGGAGTTACGAGCAGTACTTC.

V gene TRBV15 combines with J gene TRBJ1-4; 9 nucleotides line up with TRBD1. This CDR3 has 17 residues. CDR1 is LNHNV, CDR2 YYDKDF, per germline (reference sequence). Trimming at V came to 0 bases and at J to 10 bases, leaving 12 bases not matched to a gene. The CDR3 reads CATSRDNTGGAVGKLFF. The CDR3 DNA reads as TGTGCCACCAGCAGAGATAACACAGGGGGCGCGGTTGGAAAACTGTTTTTT.

The V gene is TRBV4-1, the J gene TRBJ1-4, with D maybe TRBD1 (6 bases). V shed 0 bases and J shed 8 bases, with 10 bases lying between them. In germline, CDR1 is MGHRA, CDR2 YSYEKL. The CDR3 consists of 14 residues. The CDR3 is CASSQERQAEKLFF. The DNA for the CDR3 is TGCGCCAGCAGCCAAGAGAGACAGGCGGAAAAACTGTTTTTT.

This rearrangement joins TRBV15 to TRBJ2-2, with 11 bases that match TRBD1. Germline CDR1 is LNHNV and CDR2 is YYDKDF (reference sequence). Trimming at V came to 1 base and at J to 6 bases, leaving 4 bases not matched to a gene. The CDR3 totals 16 residues. The CDR3, as DNA: TGTGCCACCAGCAGAGGGACAGGGGGCCGCGCCGGGGAGCTGTTTTTT. It specifies CATSRGTGGRAGELFF.